The present TCR beta chain was sequenced within a study of CD8 T cells in Susac syndrome. Concerning this clonotype: Its antigen is not known.

The CDR3 runs to 17 residues. Germline CDR1 is SGHTA and CDR2 is FQGTGA. V trimming: 5 bases; J trimming: 2 bases; junction bases outside the gene matches: 5. The diagnostic criteria were recently defined, and patients with Susac syndrome met them for definite or probable disease. Findings and limits, study-wide: CD8+ clonal expansion in Susac peaked in TEMRA cells and active patients. Across the total CD8+ repertoires, roughly 16 Susac-specific public clones were found. The CD8+ TEMRA repertoires yielded about 5 such clones.

RNA, at about 0.5 to 1 ug, was reverse transcribed with random hexamers. immunoSEQ multiplex PCR amplified TCR beta CDR3 across 54 Vbeta, 13 Jbeta. A single record per CDR3 protein comes from TCRdb applying MiXCR to the immunoSEQ multiplex PCR reads. The sample shows roughly 84,000 distinct CDR3 sequences, approximately 96% of them seen only once. The sequence came from a human donor with Susac syndrome. This chain joins TRBV7-3 and TRBJ2-1; 14 bases match TRBD2. What was sequenced was CD8+ T cells from PBMCs. The CDR3 DNA sequence: TGTGCCAGCAGCCGACTAGCGGGAGGGCCACCCTACAATGAGCAGTTCTTC. It codes for CASSRLAGGPPYNEQFF.